Presented here are 21 T cell receptor beta chains from one specimen sequenced in a study of T cells in Graves' hyperthyroidism and ophthalmopathy. Amplification of TCR beta CDR3 regions was performed using RNA transcripts as template. The HTBI primer set was used in a first-round RT-PCR of the TCR CDR3. TCRdb ran MiXCR on the multiplex PCR reads and lists one entry per CDR3 protein. The table includes about 700,000 distinct CDR3 sequences, approximately 15% detected once. The material sequenced was blood. The receptors stem from a woman under 30 with Graves' hyperthyroidism.

The chain couples TRBV30 to TRBJ1-4; no firm D call. Trimming shortened V by 4 bases and J by 10 bases, and 10 bases separated the two germline ends. Germline V gene data show CDR1 as GTSNPN and CDR2 as SVGIG (reference sequence). CDR3 size: 11 residues. CDR3 in DNA: TGTGCCTGGATCAGCCGGGGAAAACTGTTTTTT. Translation: CAWISRGKLFF.

This clonotype has more than one count but fewer than ten. The rearrangement links TRBV30 to TRBJ1-5; D uncertain. The germline V and J ends were trimmed by 0 bases and 0 bases, with 9 bases remaining between them. This CDR3 is built from 15 residues. The germline CDR1 and CDR2 sequences are GTSNPN and SVGIG (reference sequence). The CDR3 DNA sequence: TGTGCCTGGAGTGTCGGCAGCAGTAGCAATCAGCCCCAGCATTTT. This translates into CAWSVGSSSNQPQHF.

Ten or more counts support this clonotype. This sequence joins TRBV2 and TRBJ2-7, with D maybe TRBD2 (5 bases). This CDR3 has 12 amino acids. The germline CDR1 and CDR2 sequences are SNHLY and FYNNEI. V lost 8 bases and J 3 bases, leaving 11 bases between the germline ends. CDR3 amino acids: CASEGPSYEQYF. The CDR3, as DNA: TGTGCCAGCGAGGGCCCAAGCTACGAGCAGTACTTC.

Note on this clonotype: Here the CDR3 omits its conserved ending phenylalanine or tryptophan, so a read error is the likely source. The chain employs TRBV6-1 and TRBJ1-6; tentatively, D is TRBD1 (5 bases). V was trimmed by 7 bases and J by 7 bases, leaving 23 bases between them. Germline V gives CDR1 MNHNS, CDR2 SASEGT. This CDR3 spans 17 amino acids. The CDR3 nucleotides are TGTGCCAGCACCCTAGGTGTCAGGGCAGTAGAGAATTCACCCCTCCACCTT. It translates to CASTLGVRAVENSPLHL.

This clonotype showed up many times. This chain links TRBV28 with TRBJ1-5, with D possibly TRBD1 on 5 matching bases. CDR1 is MDHEN and CDR2 is SYDVKM in the germline V gene. V was pared by 3 bases and J by 2 bases, with 14 bases between. CDR3 length: 16 amino acids. The CDR3 sequence is CASSFWTSNRNQPQHF. The DNA for the CDR3 is TGTGCCAGCAGTTTCTGGACAAGCAATCGCAATCAGCCCCAGCATTTT. Full variable domain (outside the CDR3, taken from reference TRBV28 and TRBJ1-5): DVKVTQSSRYLVKRTGEKVFLECVQDMDHENMFWYRQDPGLGLRLIYFSYDVKMKEKGDIPEGYSVSREKKERFSLILESASTNQTSMYLCASSFWTSNRNQPQHFGDGTRLSIL.

Many counts were recorded for this clonotype. The chain uses TRBV5-1 and TRBJ2-1; TRBD2 agrees at 7 bases. V trimming: 0 bases; J trimming: 7 bases; junction bases outside the gene matches: 10. This CDR3 comprises 16 residues. Germline CDR1 SGHRS, CDR2 YFSETQ. The CDR3 coding sequence is TGCGCCAGCAGCTTGGCCCGGCGCGGGAGTGGAAATGAGCAGTTCTTC. It is translated as CASSLARRGSGNEQFF.

This clonotype has a handful of counts. The chain employs TRBV9 and TRBJ2-1; no definite D call. Germline V CDR1 and CDR2: SGDLS, YYNGEE. CDR3 length equals 16 residues. V was clipped by 2 bases and J by 2 bases, with 14 bases between them. CDR3: CASSVLPKGTYNEQFF. CDR3 DNA: TGTGCCAGCAGCGTTCTACCGAAGGGAACCTACAATGAGCAGTTCTTC.

This clonotype was seen repeatedly, ten times or more. V usage is TRBV7-8 and J usage is TRBJ2-7; 8 bases agree with TRBD1. V dropped 5 bases and J dropped 3; count of bases not matched to a gene: 9. Germline V gene lookup returns CDR1 SGHVS and CDR2 FQNEAQ. This CDR3 has 15 residues. CDR3 protein: CASSKGQVEGYEQYF. The CDR3 DNA sequence: TGTGCCAGCAGCAAGGGACAGGTAGAAGGCTACGAGCAGTACTTC.

This clonotype appeared a few times. V usage is TRBV19 and J usage is TRBJ2-1, with D maybe TRBD2 (5 bases). The CDR3 has 14 amino acids. From germline, CDR1 is LNHDA and CDR2 SQIVND (reference sequence). Trimming shortened V by 9 bases and J by 2 bases, and 14 bases separated the two germline ends. CDR3 DNA sequence: TGTGCCAGCAATAGAGGGATTACCTACAATGAGCAGTTCTTC. Its translation: CASNRGITYNEQFF.

In the case of this clonotype: This may stem from a read error, because a much larger clone lies one nucleotide away. The chain joins TRBV30 to TRBJ2-2; tentatively, D is TRBD2 (5 bases). The CDR3 is 14 amino acids. Germline lookup yields CDR1 GTSNPN and CDR2 SVGIG (reference sequence). CDR3 in DNA: TGTGCCTGGAGTGTACGTTCGAACACCGGGGAGCCGTTTTTT. It translates to CAWSVRSNTGEPFF.

This clonotype was recorded at least ten times. The J gene is TRBJ2-7, the V gene TRBV12-3 or TRBV12-4; TRBD2 agrees at 11 bases. The V gene end was trimmed by 11 bases and the J gene end by 6 bases; junction bases not matched to a gene: 9. This CDR3 comprises 13 residues. The CDR3 reads CASGPLAGGEQYF. The CDR3 nucleotides read TGTGCCTCGGGCCCGCTAGCGGGAGGCGAGCAGTACTTC.

This clonotype occurred many times. The J gene is TRBJ2-5, the V gene TRBV2; D is unclear. The germline V gene has CDR1 SNHLY and CDR2 FYNNEI. Trimming stripped 7 bases from V and 1 base from J, with 10 bases between. This CDR3 region has 13 residues. This CDR3 is CASMGSSQETQYF. The DNA of the CDR3 is TGTGCCAGCATGGGCAGTAGCCAAGAGACCCAGTACTTC.

This clonotype was detected a few times. The CDR3 DNA sequence: TGTGCCAGCAGCCCTAAGCGGACTAGCGGTTACAATGAGCAGTTCTTC. It translates to CASSPKRTSGYNEQFF. This chain connects TRBV7-3 to TRBJ2-1; 10 nucleotides match TRBD2. V lost 5 bases and J lost 4; bases outside the gene matches: 8. The CDR3 contains 16 residues. Germline V CDR1 and CDR2: SGHTA, FQGTGA.

Many counts were recorded for this clonotype. The chain links TRBV28 to TRBJ2-2; a weak D match, TRBD1 (7 bases). This CDR3 region has 15 residues. CDR1 and CDR2 from the germline V gene are MDHEN and SYDVKM. V was clipped by 8 bases and J by 4 bases, with 17 bases between them. The CDR3 nucleotides read TGTGCCAGCTCTCCAGGGGGGCGGCGCACCGGGGAGCTGTTTTTT. Protein product: CASSPGGRRTGELFF.

This chain joins TRBV12-3 or TRBV12-4 and TRBJ1-3; no clear D gene. This CDR3 comprises 13 residues. V lost 6 bases and J lost 3, with 9 bases in between. The CDR3 loop is CASSRTLGNTIYF. The CDR3 DNA sequence: TGTGCCAGCAGCCGGACCCTTGGAAACACCATATATTTT.

This clonotype was counted between two and nine times. Germline is not matched at one junction end, which may reflect a read error. The V and J genes are TRBV3-1 and TRBJ2-3; 9 positions agree with TRBD1. The CDR3 consists of 15 residues. From germline, CDR1 is LGHDT and CDR2 YNNKEL (reference sequence). In DNA form, the CDR3 reads TGTGCCGGCAGCCGTACAGGGGGCGGATCGAATACGCAGTATTTT. This encodes CAGSRTGGGSNTQYF.

The chain carries TRBV20-1 and TRBJ2-1; D is unresolved. This CDR3 region has 17 residues. Looked up from germline, CDR1 is DFQATT and CDR2 is SNEGSKA (reference sequence). Deletions cut 0 bases from V and 0 bases from J, with 15 bases between. CDR3 in amino acids: CSAREALKLSSYNEQFF. The CDR3, as DNA: TGCAGTGCTAGAGAGGCCCTGAAATTAAGCTCCTACAATGAGCAGTTCTTC.

This clonotype showed up many times. J is TRBJ1-1 and V is TRBV2; D gene uncertain. Between the trimmed V and J ends, which lost 4 bases and 4 bases, there was a span of 4 bases. The CDR3 has 11 amino acids. Germline V gives CDR1 SNHLY, CDR2 FYNNEI. As DNA, the CDR3 is TGTGCCAGCAGTGGGGGCACTGAAGCTTTCTTT. It yields the protein CASSGGTEAFF.

This clonotype was counted between two and nine times. The CDR3 protein is CASKRSRRDTQYF. The CDR3 DNA reads as TGTGCCAGCAAGCGGTCCCGGCGAGATACGCAGTATTTT. This sequence joins TRBV6-2 or TRBV6-3 and TRBJ2-3; D possibly corresponds to TRBD2 (5 bases). The CDR3 spans 13 residues. Germline V lookup: CDR1 MNHEY, CDR2 SVGEGT. Trimming took 7 bases from V and 5 from J, leaving 13 bases between them.

This clonotype was observed at least ten times. The gene calls are TRBV7-9 and TRBJ2-2, with 8 bases lining up with TRBD2. Germline V gene lookup returns CDR1 SEHNR and CDR2 FQNEAQ (reference sequence). The CDR3 contains 16 residues. With 4 bases clipped from V and 1 base from J, the junction kept 5 bases outside the gene matches. CDR3 sequence: CASSSLAGQNTGELFF. The CDR3 nucleotides read TGTGCCAGCAGCTCCTTAGCGGGACAGAACACCGGGGAGCTGTTTTTT.

The gene calls are TRBV18 and TRBJ1-1; D might be TRBD1 (5 bases). Germline V gene data show CDR1 as KGHSH and CDR2 as LQKENI. The CDR3 runs 15 residues. V was cut by 3 bases and J by 1 base, with 12 bases left in between. CDR3: CASSPSRQGNTEAFF. Here the CDR3 DNA reads TGTGCCAGCTCACCGTCAAGGCAGGGGAACACTGAAGCTTTCTTT.